The rows below give T cell receptor beta chains drawn from one sample of a study of T cells in Graves' hyperthyroidism and ophthalmopathy. A single record per CDR3 protein comes from TCRdb applying MiXCR to the multiplex PCR reads. The sample carries some 460,000 distinct CDR3 sequences, approximately 14% recorded once. Sequencing used blood. Receptor source: a woman aged 18-29 years with Graves' hyperthyroidism. The CDR3 runs from the conserved cysteine through the conserved F or W. D genes are given only for firm matches. Clone size appears in some rows only: once, few, many, or a class for an expanded clone.

>TRBV6-1|TRBJ2-6|.|.
TGTGCCACGACGTCTGGGGCCAACGTCCTGACTTTC
CATTSGANVLTF
>TRBV19|TRBJ1-1|few|.
TGTGCCAGTAGTAAGTACAGGAACACTGAAGCTTTCTTT
CASSKYRNTEAFF
>TRBV5-6|TRBJ1-1|many|.
TGTGCCAGCACCTTAGGTAGGGTCACTGAAGCTTTCTTT
CASTLGRVTEAFF
>TRBV24-1|TRBJ2-2|many|TRBD2
TGTGCCACCAGTCCCGTGACTAGCGGGAACACCGGGGAGCTGTTTTTT
CATSPVTSGNTGELFF
>TRBV5-1|TRBJ2-3|many|.
TGCGCCAGCAGCTTGGGCAGGTTTACAGATACGCAGTATTTT
CASSLGRFTDTQYF
>TRBV11-2|TRBJ2-1|.|.
TGTGCCAGCAGCCCTATGGGGGCCTACAATGAGCAGTTCTTC
CASSPMGAYNEQFF
>TRBV30|TRBJ2-7|few|TRBD2
TGTGCCTGGAGTCCTATACGGGGCGGGAGTGCCTACGAGCAGTACTTC
CAWSPIRGGSAYEQYF
>TRBV4-1|TRBJ1-4|.|TRBD1
TGCGCCAGCAGTCAGGGGGTTGGTAATGAAAAACTGTTTTTT
CASSQGVGNEKLFF
>TRBV28|TRBJ2-7|many|TRBD2
TGTGCCAGCAGTTTTCGGCGGGGGGGAAGATACGAGCAGTACTTC
CASSFRRGGRYEQYF
>TRBV11-2|TRBJ1-2|many|.
TGTGCCAGCAGCTTAGCGGCCGGCCCATGGGGCTACACCTTC
CASSLAAGPWGYTF
>TRBV7-8|TRBJ1-5|.|.
TGTGCCAGCAGCTTAGAACCCTACAATCAGCCCCAGCATTTT
CASSLEPYNQPQHF
>TRBV28|TRBJ2-7|.|.
TGTGCCAGCAGTTATTCGCCGGACAGTACCTACGAGCAGTACTTC
CASSYSPDSTYEQYF
>TRBV6-1|TRBJ1-4|many|.
TGTGCCAGCATGCGTTATATGGGTACTAATGAAAAACTGTTTTTT
CASMRYMGTNEKLFF
>TRBV12-3/TRBV12-4|TRBJ2-5|many|.
TGTGCCAGCAGTTTATTGAGGAGGGAAGACCAGTACTTC
CASSLLRREDQYF
>TRBV19|TRBJ1-2|many|TRBD1
TGTGCCAGTAGTCTCCCCGGACAGGCCCTCTATGGCTACACCTTC
CASSLPGQALYGYTF
>TRBV2|TRBJ1-2|many|.
TGTGCCAGCAAGGAGGGAGGCCACATGGAGGATGGCTACACCTTC
CASKEGGHMEDGYTF
>TRBV14|TRBJ2-5|.|TRBD1
TGCGCCAGCAGCCGATACCGACCCGGACAGGGGGATAAGACCCAGTACTTC
CASSRYRPGQGDKTQYF
>TRBV20-1|TRBJ1-2|many|.
TGCAGTGCTAGTGAGGGATCTAACTATGGCTACACCTTC
CSASEGSNYGYTF
>TRBV5-1|TRBJ1-1|many|.
TGCGCCAGCAGCTTGGATCCAAATCCGAACACTGAAGCTTTCTTT
CASSLDPNPNTEAFF
>TRBV5-1|TRBJ1-1|many|.
TGCGCCAGCAGCGTACAGGGCGGCGAAGCTTTCTTT
CASSVQGGEAFF
>TRBV28|TRBJ2-7|many|.
TGTGCCAGCAGTTTGGTCGGAGCAGGGCAGGGGGAGCAGTACTTC
CASSLVGAGQGEQYF
>TRBV5-1|TRBJ2-3|few|.
TGCGCCAGCAGCTGGCGACTGAGCACAGATACGCAGTATTTT
CASSWRLSTDTQYF
>TRBV6-1|TRBJ2-1|many|.
TGTGCCAGCAGTGCTTCCTGGGACTCTACATTCTACAATGAGCAGTTCTTC
CASSASWDSTFYNEQFF
>TRBV12-3/TRBV12-4|TRBJ1-4|few|.
TGTGCCAGCAGTTTAGGGGCAGAAGGTTCGTTTTTT
CASSLGAEGSFF
>TRBV4-1|TRBJ2-1|.|TRBD2
TGCGCCAACAGCCAACCCTCCGGGGGGGGACTCAGCATCGATGAGCAGTTCTTC
CANSQPSGGGLSIDEQFF
>TRBV29-1|TRBJ2-5|.|.
TGCAGCGTGGGACGAGGATGGGAGGAGACCCAGTACTTC
CSVGRGWEETQYF
>TRBV6-6|TRBJ2-7|few|.
TGTGCCAGCAGTTACGGGGGGGGGCTTATAGACGAGCAGTACTTC
CASSYGGGLIDEQYF
>TRBV20-1|TRBJ2-1|many|TRBD2
TGCAGTGCTAGCCCAGCGGGAGTGGGGAATGAGCAGTTCTTC
CSASPAGVGNEQFF
>TRBV20-1|TRBJ2-1|.|.
TGCAGTGCGGGGGGGGCCGGCAATGAGCAGTTCTTC
CSAGGAGNEQFF
>TRBV7-9|TRBJ1-6|many|.
TGTGCCAGCAGCTTAGCGGAAAGTTCACCCCTCCACTTT
CASSLAESSPLHF
>TRBV27|TRBJ1-6|many|.
TGTGCCAGCAGTCCCCGAGCGCGGGATTCACCCCTCCACTTT
CASSPRARDSPLHF
>TRBV5-5|TRBJ1-1|many|.
TGTGCCAGCAGCTCCATTTTACGTCCGGATTTGGTCACTGAAGCTTTCTTT
CASSSILRPDLVTEAFF
>TRBV20-1|TRBJ1-2|.|.
TGCAGTGCTAGAGCCAGCGGGGGCTATGGCTACACCTTC
CSARASGGYGYTF
>TRBV2|TRBJ2-1|many|TRBD1
TGTGCCAGCAGACGACCTGAAGGACAGGGGGCTAATGAGCAGTTCTTC
CASRRPEGQGANEQFF
>TRBV20-1|TRBJ2-5|many|TRBD2
TGCAGTGCTCCGGACGACGGGGGGGAGACCCAGTACTTC
CSAPDDGGETQYF
>TRBV12-3/TRBV12-4|TRBJ2-7|.|TRBD2
TGTGCCAGCAGTTTAGACCCCCTAGCGGGAGGGAGTCTCGGCTACGAGCAGTACTTC
CASSLDPLAGGSLGYEQYF
>TRBV5-1|TRBJ1-4|.|.
TGCGCCAGCAGACAGGGTTCCGACCCTGCAACTAATGAAAAACTGTTTTTT
CASRQGSDPATNEKLFF
>TRBV6-1|TRBJ1-2|many|TRBD1
TGTGCCAGCAGTCCGGGACAGCGCTATGGCTACACCTTC
CASSPGQRYGYTF
>TRBV15|TRBJ2-1|many|TRBD1
TGTGCCACCAGCGTAGGACAGGGGGTCAATGAGCAGTTCTTC
CATSVGQGVNEQFF
>TRBV5-6|TRBJ1-6|many|.
TGTGCCAGCAGCTTGGATGGTAGGCGGGATTCACCCCTCCACTTT
CASSLDGRRDSPLHF
>TRBV7-9|TRBJ2-2|.|.
TGTGCCAGCAGCTTAGGGACCCGCTCCGGGGAGCTGTTTTTT
CASSLGTRSGELFF
>TRBV5-1|TRBJ2-1|many|TRBD2
TGCGCCAGCAGCTTGGGTGGGCTAGCGGGAGCCAATGAGCAGTTCTTC
CASSLGGLAGANEQFF
>TRBV24-1|TRBJ1-2|many|.
TGTGCCACCAGTGAGACCGCAGGGGACTATGGCTACACCTTC
CATSETAGDYGYTF
>TRBV4-1|TRBJ2-3|.|.
TGCGCCAGCAGCCAAAAAATAAATACGCAGTATTTT
CASSQKINTQYF
>TRBV11-2|TRBJ1-3|many|.
TGTGCCAGCAGCTTAGTCCACTTCTCTGGAAACACCATATATTTT
CASSLVHFSGNTIYF
>TRBV4-1|TRBJ1-3|few|.
TGCGCCAGCAGCCAAGGGACGGGGAGCTCTGGAAACACCATATATTTT
CASSQGTGSSGNTIYF
>TRBV6-1|TRBJ2-5|many|.
TGTGCCAGCAGTCAAAGGGCTGGAGAGACCCAGTACTTC
CASSQRAGETQYF
>TRBV9|TRBJ2-1|many|TRBD1
TGTGCCAGCCTCAGGACAGGGGCCAATGAGCAGTTCTTC
CASLRTGANEQFF
>TRBV7-9|TRBJ2-5|many|.
TGTGCCAGCAGCTTCACCCCGGGAGTGGGGGAGACCCAGTACTTC
CASSFTPGVGETQYF
>TRBV6-5|TRBJ1-2|.|.
TGTGCCAGCAGGGGGAACGAAAATGGCTACACCTTC
CASRGNENGYTF
>TRBV2|TRBJ1-6|many|TRBD1
TGTGCCAGCACCAGGGACAGGATTTATAATTCACCCCTCCACTTT
CASTRDRIYNSPLHF
>TRBV5-1|TRBJ2-4|.|TRBD2
TGCGCCAGCAGCTTGGGGGACTACCTCAAAAACATTCAGTACTTC
CASSLGDYLKNIQYF
>TRBV20-1|TRBJ1-5|many|.
TGCAGTGCCAGGGGAGACGGCAATCAGCCCCAGCATTTT
CSARGDGNQPQHF
>TRBV6-5|TRBJ2-1|many|TRBD2
TGTGCCAGCAGTTACAGGACGGGAGGGCTAGACAATGAGCAGTTCTTC
CASSYRTGGLDNEQFF
>TRBV18|TRBJ1-1|.|TRBD1
TGTGCCGGCTCACCACAGGGGGTCGTACAGAACACTGAAGCTTTCTTT
CAGSPQGVVQNTEAFF